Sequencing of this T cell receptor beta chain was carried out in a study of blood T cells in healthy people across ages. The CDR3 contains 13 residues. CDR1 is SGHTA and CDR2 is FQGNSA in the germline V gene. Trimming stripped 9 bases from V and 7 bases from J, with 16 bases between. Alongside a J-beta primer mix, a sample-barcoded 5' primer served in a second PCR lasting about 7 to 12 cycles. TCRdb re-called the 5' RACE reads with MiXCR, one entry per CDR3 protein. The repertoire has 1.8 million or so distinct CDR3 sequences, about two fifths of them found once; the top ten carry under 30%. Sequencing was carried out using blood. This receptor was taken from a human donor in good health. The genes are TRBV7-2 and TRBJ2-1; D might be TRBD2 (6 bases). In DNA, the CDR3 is TGTGCCAGTAGCCTATTTGCGGGGAATGAGCAGTTCTTC. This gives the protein CASSLFAGNEQFF.